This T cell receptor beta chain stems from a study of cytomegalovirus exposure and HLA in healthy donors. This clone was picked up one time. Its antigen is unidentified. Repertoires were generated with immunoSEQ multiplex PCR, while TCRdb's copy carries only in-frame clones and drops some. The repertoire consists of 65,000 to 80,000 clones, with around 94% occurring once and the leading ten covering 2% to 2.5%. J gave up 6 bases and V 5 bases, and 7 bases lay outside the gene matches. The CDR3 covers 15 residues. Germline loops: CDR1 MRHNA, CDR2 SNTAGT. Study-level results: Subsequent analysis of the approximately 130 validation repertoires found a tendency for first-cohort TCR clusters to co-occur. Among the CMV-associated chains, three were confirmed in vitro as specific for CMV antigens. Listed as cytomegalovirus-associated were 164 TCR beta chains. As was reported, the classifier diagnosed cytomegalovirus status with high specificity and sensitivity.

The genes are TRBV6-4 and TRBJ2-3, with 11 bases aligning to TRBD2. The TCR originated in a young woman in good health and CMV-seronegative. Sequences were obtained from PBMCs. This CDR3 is CASSKLAGATDTQYF. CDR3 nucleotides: TGTGCCAGCAGTAAACTAGCGGGAGCAACGGATACGCAGTATTTT.